This TCR beta chain emerged from a study of OX40 agonist ivuxolimab in advanced cancers. Background on the study: Ivuxolimab, an agonistic anti-OX40 (CD134) antibody, was given to patients. Earlier treatment with anti-PD-1, anti-PD-L1 or anti-CTLA-4 was permitted, and less than 50% had received some.

General study points: The CD4+ and CD8+ T cells in the blood had expanded clonally by week 6 at 0.1 to 3.0 mg/kg. The average count of expanded clones was higher among CD8+ T cells than among CD4+.

Data came from immunoSEQ multiplex PCR; TCRdb stores just in-frame clones and leaves some out. Of almost 45,000 clones listed, roughly 90% are singletons. Concerning this clone itself: Its antigen is still unknown.

CDR1 is SEHNR and CDR2 is FQNEAQ in the germline V gene (reference sequence). CDR3 size: 16 residues. The V and J ends lost 0 bases and 0 bases, in that order; junction bases with no gene match: 1. Sample: CD4+ or CD8+ T cells sorted from blood, taken in a trial of the OX40 agonist ivuxolimab. The TCR originated in an adult with an advanced solid tumor such as melanoma, head and neck, liver or kidney cancer. The V gene is TRBV7-9, the J gene TRBJ2-5; TRBD1 matches 10 bases. The CDR3 spells CASSLAGTGDQETQYF. DNA of the CDR3: TGTGCCAGCAGCTTAGCGGGGACAGGGGACCAAGAGACCCAGTACTTC.